One and the same sample provided the 17 T cell receptor beta chains below, sequenced in a study of sequential checkpoint blockade in melanoma. The table came from immunoSEQ multiplex PCR; TCRdb's copy has only in-frame clones and leaves some out. Here the sample spans over 9,500 clones, about 65% being singletons. Stated treatment: randomized to nivolumab then ipilimumab (arm A) or the reverse (arm B). Sequencing was performed on CD8+ T cells sorted from blood (inferred from file names), taken from a patient given nivolumab and ipilimumab in sequence. Receptors were obtained from a human donor with melanoma.

The chain combines TRBV29-1 with TRBJ2-1; tentative D call: TRBD2 (6 bases). The CDR3 is made up of 10 amino acids. Trimming took off 5 bases at V and 8 bases at J, with 7 bases between the two ends. Per germline, CDR1 SQVTM and CDR2 ANQGSEA. The DNA of the CDR3 is TGCAGCGTTTGGGAGGATGAGCAGTTCTTC. It yields the protein CSVWEDEQFF.

This clone was found a few times. This rearrangement joins TRBV28 to TRBJ2-1; D is perhaps TRBD2 (6 bases). Trimming removed 6 bases from V and 6 bases from J, with 12 bases in between. CDR1 and CDR2 (germline): MDHEN, SYDVKM. The CDR3 covers 13 residues. In DNA form, the CDR3 reads TGTGCCAGCAGACAGGACTATCCCAATGAGCAGTTCTTC. It codes for CASRQDYPNEQFF.

This sequence joins TRBV7-9 and TRBJ1-1; unclear D gene. Trimming removed 1 base at V and 7 bases at J, with 13 bases between. This CDR3 has 14 amino acids. Germline V lookup: CDR1 SEHNR, CDR2 FQNEAQ (reference sequence). This chain's CDR3 is CASSLGFVSGEAFF. In DNA, the CDR3 is TGTGCCAGCAGCTTAGGGTTTGTGTCAGGTGAAGCTTTCTTT.

This clone was counted at least ten times. This rearrangement joins TRBV7-9 to TRBJ2-7, with D possibly TRBD1 on 6 matching bases. Trimming shortened V by 4 bases and J by 3 bases, and 16 bases separated the two germline ends. The length of the CDR3 is 15 residues. Germline CDR1 reads SEHNR; CDR2 reads FQNEAQ (reference sequence). This CDR3 is CASSSPGQRGYEQYF. DNA for the CDR3: TGTGCCAGCAGCTCCCCAGGACAGAGGGGCTACGAGCAGTACTTC.

The sample holds a few counts of this clone. The chain carries TRBV19 and TRBJ2-1; no definite D call. The V gene's germline CDR1 is LNHDA and CDR2 SQIVND (reference sequence). The length of the CDR3 is 15 residues. Trimming pared 3 bases from V and 4 bases from J, leaving 13 bases between. The CDR3 here is CASSIVFGAYNEQFF. The CDR3 DNA follows: TGTGCCAGTAGTATCGTGTTCGGAGCATACAATGAGCAGTTCTTC.

This clone is judged medium-sized. V usage is TRBV28 and J usage is TRBJ1-2; 7 nucleotides align to TRBD1. Trimming cost V 5 bases and J 0 bases; bases outside gene matches: 12. This CDR3 spans 17 amino acids. Germline CDR1 MDHEN, CDR2 SYDVKM. The CDR3 region is CASSTLDRSSTNYGYTF. The CDR3 DNA follows: TGTGCCAGCAGTACCCTGGACAGGTCATCTACTAACTATGGCTACACCTTC.

The chain employs TRBV19 and TRBJ1-5, with TRBD1 as a possible D gene (6 bases). V was shortened by 4 bases and J by 7 bases, with 14 bases between the two germline ends. Germline V gene data show CDR1 as LNHDA and CDR2 as SQIVND (reference sequence). CDR3 length: 14 residues. CDR3: CASSTHRAAQPQHF. The DNA for the CDR3 is TGTGCCAGTAGTACCCACAGGGCGGCCCAGCCCCAGCATTTT.

The rearrangement uses TRBV29-1 and TRBJ2-6; 7 nucleotides align to TRBD1. Germline V gives CDR1 SQVTM, CDR2 ANQGSEA. This CDR3 has 17 residues. The V gene end was trimmed by 3 bases and the J gene end by 0 bases; junction bases not matched to a gene: 8. CDR3 region: CSVDHRDRFSGANVLTF. The DNA for the CDR3 is TGCAGCGTTGACCACCGGGACAGATTCTCTGGGGCCAACGTCCTGACTTTC. The full variable domain, rest sourced from reference TRBV29-1 and TRBJ2-6, is SAVISQKPSRDICQRGTSLTIQCQVDSQVTMMFWYRQQPGQSLTLIATANQGSEATYESGFVIDKFPISRPNLTFSTLTVSNMSPEDSSIYLCSVDHRDRFSGANVLTFGAGSRLTVL.

V is TRBV28 and J is TRBJ2-5; maybe TRBD1 (5 bases). Trimming took 11 bases from V and 5 from J, leaving 18 bases between them. The CDR3 runs to 13 residues. Germline V CDR1 and CDR2: MDHEN, SYDVKM. This CDR3 is CAHSRVVEETQYF. The CDR3 DNA follows: TGTGCCCATAGCAGGGTGGTCGAGGAGACCCAGTACTTC.

The CDR3 coding sequence is TGTGCCAGCAGCTTAGGGGGACAGGGGGGTGAGCAGTTCTTC. Translated, it gives CASSLGGQGGEQFF. V usage is TRBV7-2 and J usage is TRBJ2-1; 11 bases fit TRBD1. This CDR3 contains 14 residues. The J segment lost 9 bases and the V segment lost 1 base, leaving 2 bases of the junction unmatched. Germline V CDR1 and CDR2: SGHTA, FQGNSA.

The gene calls are TRBV9 and TRBJ2-7; D may be TRBD2 (5 bases). The germline gives CDR1 SGDLS, CDR2 YYNGEE. Trimming cost V 0 bases and J 3 bases, with 10 bases left between them. The CDR3 spans 14 residues. The DNA for the CDR3 is TGTGCCAGCAGCGTAGAGGACGGGGACTACGAGCAGTACTTC. Translated, it gives CASSVEDGDYEQYF.

This clone was observed once. V is TRBV4-1 and J is TRBJ2-7; possible D gene TRBD1, 6 bases. Germline V gives CDR1 MGHRA, CDR2 YSYEKL. The CDR3 has 15 residues. Trimming stripped 3 bases from V and 5 bases from J, with 17 bases between. This CDR3 is CASSHYTGSDNEQYF. As DNA, the CDR3 is TGCGCCAGCAGCCATTACACAGGGAGTGATAACGAGCAGTACTTC.

This clone has just a few counts. At one end the junction does not follow the germline gene, possibly because of a read error. This sample also contains other DNA sequences that code for the same CDR3. The CDR3 here is CASSQGGRYEQYF. The DNA of the CDR3 is TGTGCCAGCAGCCAAGGGGGCAGATACGAGCAGTACTTC. The chain uses TRBV4-1 and TRBJ2-7, with 7 bases fitting TRBD1. In germline, CDR1 is MGHRA, CDR2 YSYEKL. The CDR3 spans 13 residues.

The J gene is TRBJ2-1, the V gene TRBV6-5; possible D gene TRBD2, 5 bases. CDR1 is MNHEY, CDR2 SVGAGI, per germline. Trimming took 5 bases from V and 4 from J, leaving 9 bases between them. The CDR3 runs 13 residues. The CDR3 sequence is CASSPAVYNEQFF. CDR3 in DNA: TGTGCCAGCAGTCCAGCGGTTTACAATGAGCAGTTCTTC.

This chain joins TRBV9 and TRBJ1-1; D is ambiguous. Germline V gives CDR1 SGDLS, CDR2 YYNGEE. This CDR3 is built from 13 residues. V shed 3 bases and J shed 4 bases, with 10 bases lying between them. CDR3 sequence: CASSGREGTEAFF. CDR3 bases: TGTGCCAGCAGCGGTAGAGAGGGCACTGAAGCTTTCTTT.

The chain is built from TRBV19 and TRBJ2-1; no definite D call. The germline V gene encodes CDR1 LNHDA and CDR2 SQIVND (reference sequence). V lost 5 bases, J lost 6 bases, and 14 bases lay in between. This CDR3 has 14 residues. CDR3 in amino acids: CASSPSVAANEQFF. CDR3 nucleotides: TGTGCCAGTAGTCCTTCAGTTGCGGCCAATGAGCAGTTCTTC.

The chain has TRBV2 and TRBJ2-7; possible D gene TRBD2, 6 bases. With 6 bases removed from V and 5 bases from J, the gap between germline ends came to 17 bases. CDR1 and CDR2 from the germline V gene are SNHLY and FYNNEI. This CDR3 has 14 amino acids. Here the CDR3 DNA reads TGTGCCAGCAGCGAAACTAGCAGCCTAAACGAGCAGTACTTC. The encoded protein is CASSETSSLNEQYF.